The present T cell receptor beta chain was sequenced within a study of T-cell reconstitution after alpha-beta-depleted transplantation in children. It was with unique molecular identifiers that the TCRbeta library was prepared. Via MiXCR, TCRdb re-called the PCR reads, giving one row per CDR3 protein. Of hundreds of thousands of distinct CDR3 sequences in the sample, roughly a quarter were seen once. V shed 6 bases and J shed 3 bases, with 13 bases lying between them. Germline V gene data show CDR1 as MNHEY and CDR2 as SMNVEV (reference sequence). The CDR3 runs 14 residues. The chain employs TRBV27 and TRBJ2-3, with D possibly being TRBD1 (6 bases). The input for sequencing was PBMCs, mostly from graft donor cells, taken 360 days after TCRalphabeta/CD19-depleted stem cell transplant. The sequence was obtained from a female patient aged 2-9 years who had a stem cell transplant for congenital amegakaryocytic thrombocytopenia, so the T cells may come from the graft donor. In DNA form, the CDR3 reads TGTGCCAGCAGGGCCAGGGGATGGACAGATACGCAGTATTTT. Encoded protein: CASRARGWTDTQYF.